This paragraph covers one T cell receptor (beta chain) sequence. Profiling relied on immunoSEQ multiplex PCR, and the TCRdb table lists in-frame clones only, not all of them. The sample records approximately 150,000 clones, roughly 90% being singletons. V shed 6 bases and J shed 8 bases, with 6 bases lying between them. Germline V gene data show CDR1 as MDHEN and CDR2 as SYDVKM. The CDR3 has 10 residues. The data belong to a study of T cell responses to AZD1222 COVID-19 vaccine. The sequencing here drew on peripheral blood, taken 28 days after the second AZD1222 dose. The V call is TRBV28, the J call TRBJ2-3, with no clear D. The receptor was isolated from an adult who received the AZD1222 COVID-19 vaccine. CDR3 loop: CASSRLTQYF. The CDR3 DNA is TGTGCCAGCAGCCGACTTACGCAGTATTTT.